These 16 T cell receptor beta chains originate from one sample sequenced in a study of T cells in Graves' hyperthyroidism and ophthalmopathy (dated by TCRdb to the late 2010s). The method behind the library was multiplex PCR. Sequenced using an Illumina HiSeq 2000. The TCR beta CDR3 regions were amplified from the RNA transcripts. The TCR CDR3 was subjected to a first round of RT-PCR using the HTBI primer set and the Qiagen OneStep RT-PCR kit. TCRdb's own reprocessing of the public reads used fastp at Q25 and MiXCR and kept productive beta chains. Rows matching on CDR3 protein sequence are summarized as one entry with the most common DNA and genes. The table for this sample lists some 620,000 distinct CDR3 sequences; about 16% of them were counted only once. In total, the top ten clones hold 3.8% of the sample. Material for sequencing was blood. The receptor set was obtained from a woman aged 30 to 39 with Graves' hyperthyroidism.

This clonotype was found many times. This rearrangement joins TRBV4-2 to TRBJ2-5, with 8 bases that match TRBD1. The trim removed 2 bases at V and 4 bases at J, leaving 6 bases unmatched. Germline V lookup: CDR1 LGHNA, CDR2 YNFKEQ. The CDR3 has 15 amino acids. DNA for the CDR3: TGTGCCAGCAGCCAACCTGCCAGGGGGCGAGAGACCCAGTACTTC. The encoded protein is CASSQPARGRETQYF.

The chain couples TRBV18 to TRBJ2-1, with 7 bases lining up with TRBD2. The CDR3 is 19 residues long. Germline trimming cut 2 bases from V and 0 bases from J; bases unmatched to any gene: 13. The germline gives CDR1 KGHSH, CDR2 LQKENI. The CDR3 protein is CASSPTLPTAGLSYNEQFF. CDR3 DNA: TGTGCCAGCTCACCAACATTACCGACAGCGGGACTCTCCTACAATGAGCAGTTCTTC.

The CDR3 spells CASSLGLASLETQYF. CDR3 sequence (DNA): TGCGCCAGCAGCTTGGGGCTAGCTTCCTTGGAGACCCAGTACTTC. V is TRBV5-1 and J is TRBJ2-5; TRBD2 is a possible D gene (5 bases). The CDR3 length is 15 residues. V was shortened by 0 bases and J by 5 bases, with 14 bases between the two germline ends. Germline lookup yields CDR1 SGHRS and CDR2 YFSETQ.

The CDR3 reads CASSVVWDNSPLHF. CDR3 nucleotide sequence: TGTGCCAGCAGCGTAGTGTGGGATAATTCACCCCTCCACTTT. V usage is TRBV9 and J usage is TRBJ1-6; D uncertain. The ends were cut back, 0 bases at V and 5 bases at J, with 6 bases in the middle. Germline assignment: CDR1 SGDLS and CDR2 YYNGEE. The CDR3 has 14 residues.

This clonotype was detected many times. The chain's CDR3 is CASSLESRVTASNEKLFF. The CDR3, as DNA: TGTGCCAGCAGCTTAGAAAGTCGAGTCACGGCTTCGAATGAAAAACTGTTTTTT. V usage is TRBV7-8 and J usage is TRBJ1-4; unclear D gene. The length of the CDR3 is 18 residues. Deletions cut 1 base from V and 5 bases from J, with 20 bases between. Germline assignment: CDR1 SGHVS and CDR2 FQNEAQ.

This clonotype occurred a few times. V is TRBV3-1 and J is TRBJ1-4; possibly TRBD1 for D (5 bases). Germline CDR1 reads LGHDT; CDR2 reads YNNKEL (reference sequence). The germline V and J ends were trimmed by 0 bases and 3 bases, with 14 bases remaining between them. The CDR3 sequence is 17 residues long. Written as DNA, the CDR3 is TGTGCCAGCAGCCAAGATATCCGGACGGGGCCTAATGAAAAACTGTTTTTT. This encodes CASSQDIRTGPNEKLFF.

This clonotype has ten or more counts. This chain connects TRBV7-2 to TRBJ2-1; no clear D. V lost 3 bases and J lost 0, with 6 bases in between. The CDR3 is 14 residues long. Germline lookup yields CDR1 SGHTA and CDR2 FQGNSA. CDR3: CASSLDGSYNEQFF. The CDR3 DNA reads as TGTGCCAGCAGCTTGGATGGCTCCTACAATGAGCAGTTCTTC.

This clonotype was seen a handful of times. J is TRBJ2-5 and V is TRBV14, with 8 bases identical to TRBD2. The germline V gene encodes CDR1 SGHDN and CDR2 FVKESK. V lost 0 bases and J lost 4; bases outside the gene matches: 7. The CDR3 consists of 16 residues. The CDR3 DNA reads TGTGCCAGCAGCCAAGAAAGGCGCGGGGGGCGAGAGACCCAGTACTTC. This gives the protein CASSQERRGGRETQYF. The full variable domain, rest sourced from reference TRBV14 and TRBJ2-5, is EAGVTQFPSHSVIEKGQTVTLRCDPISGHDNLYWYRRVMGKEIKFLLHFVKESKQDESGMPNNRFLAERTGGTYSTLKVQPAELEDSGVYFCASSQERRGGRETQYFGPGTRLLVL.

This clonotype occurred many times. The chain's CDR3 is CASSPFTSGRVNEQFF. CDR3 coding DNA: TGTGCCAGCTCACCGTTCACTAGCGGGAGGGTGAATGAGCAGTTCTTC. The chain recombines TRBV18 with TRBJ2-1, with 13 nucleotides matching TRBD2. The CDR3 contains 16 residues. Germline V gene data show CDR1 as KGHSH and CDR2 as LQKENI. Trimming removed 3 bases from V and 7 bases from J; junction bases left unmatched: 6. The full variable domain, rest sourced from reference TRBV18 and TRBJ2-1, is NAGVMQNPRHLVRRRGQEARLRCSPMKGHSHVYWYRQLPEEGLKFMVYLQKENIIDESGMPKERFSAEFPKEGPSILRIQQVVRGDSAAYFCASSPFTSGRVNEQFFGPGTRLTVL.

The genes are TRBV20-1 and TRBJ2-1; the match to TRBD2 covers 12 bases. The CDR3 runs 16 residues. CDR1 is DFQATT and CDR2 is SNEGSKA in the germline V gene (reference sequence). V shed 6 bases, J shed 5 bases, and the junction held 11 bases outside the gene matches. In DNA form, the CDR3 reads TGCAGTGCCAGTGGACTAGCGGGAAAAGCCCACAATGAGCAGTTCTTC. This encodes CSASGLAGKAHNEQFF.

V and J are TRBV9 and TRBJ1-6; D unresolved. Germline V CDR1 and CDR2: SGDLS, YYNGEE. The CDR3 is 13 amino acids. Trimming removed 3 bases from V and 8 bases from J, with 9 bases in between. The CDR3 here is CASSEAAYSPLHF. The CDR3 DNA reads TGTGCCAGCAGCGAGGCGGCATATTCACCCCTCCACTTT.

The CDR3 loop reads CASSYGRSTKNIQYF. For the CDR3, the DNA is TGTGCCAGCAGTTACGGCAGGAGTACCAAAAACATTCAGTACTTC. V gene TRBV6-2 or TRBV6-3 combines with J gene TRBJ2-4; D is uncertain. Germline V lookup: CDR1 MNHEY, CDR2 SVGEGT. Deletions cut 2 bases from V and 2 bases from J, with 10 bases between. The CDR3 runs to 15 residues.

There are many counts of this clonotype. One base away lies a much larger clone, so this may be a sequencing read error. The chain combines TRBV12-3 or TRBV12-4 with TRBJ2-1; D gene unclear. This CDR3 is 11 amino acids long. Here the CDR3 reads CASSSYSEQFF. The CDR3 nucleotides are TGTGCCAGCAGCTCCTACAGTGAGCAGTTCTTC.

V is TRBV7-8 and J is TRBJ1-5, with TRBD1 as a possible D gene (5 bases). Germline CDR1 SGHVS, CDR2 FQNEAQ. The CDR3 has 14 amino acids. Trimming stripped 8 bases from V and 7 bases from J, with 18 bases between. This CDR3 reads CASGGEFAGQPQHF. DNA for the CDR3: TGTGCCAGCGGGGGTGAATTTGCGGGACAGCCCCAGCATTTT.

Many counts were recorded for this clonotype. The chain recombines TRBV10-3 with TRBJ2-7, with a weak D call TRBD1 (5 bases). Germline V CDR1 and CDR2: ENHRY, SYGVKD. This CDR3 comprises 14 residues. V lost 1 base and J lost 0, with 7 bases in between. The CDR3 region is CAISEWGNSYEQYF. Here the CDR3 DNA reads TGTGCCATCAGTGAGTGGGGCAACTCCTACGAGCAGTACTTC.

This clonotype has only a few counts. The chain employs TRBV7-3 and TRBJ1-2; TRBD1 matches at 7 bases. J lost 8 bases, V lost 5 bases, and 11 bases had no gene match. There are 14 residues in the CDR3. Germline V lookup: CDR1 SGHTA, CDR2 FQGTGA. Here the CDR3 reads CASSPQQGIGGYTF. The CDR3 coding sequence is TGTGCCAGCAGCCCCCAACAGGGGATCGGCGGCTACACCTTC.